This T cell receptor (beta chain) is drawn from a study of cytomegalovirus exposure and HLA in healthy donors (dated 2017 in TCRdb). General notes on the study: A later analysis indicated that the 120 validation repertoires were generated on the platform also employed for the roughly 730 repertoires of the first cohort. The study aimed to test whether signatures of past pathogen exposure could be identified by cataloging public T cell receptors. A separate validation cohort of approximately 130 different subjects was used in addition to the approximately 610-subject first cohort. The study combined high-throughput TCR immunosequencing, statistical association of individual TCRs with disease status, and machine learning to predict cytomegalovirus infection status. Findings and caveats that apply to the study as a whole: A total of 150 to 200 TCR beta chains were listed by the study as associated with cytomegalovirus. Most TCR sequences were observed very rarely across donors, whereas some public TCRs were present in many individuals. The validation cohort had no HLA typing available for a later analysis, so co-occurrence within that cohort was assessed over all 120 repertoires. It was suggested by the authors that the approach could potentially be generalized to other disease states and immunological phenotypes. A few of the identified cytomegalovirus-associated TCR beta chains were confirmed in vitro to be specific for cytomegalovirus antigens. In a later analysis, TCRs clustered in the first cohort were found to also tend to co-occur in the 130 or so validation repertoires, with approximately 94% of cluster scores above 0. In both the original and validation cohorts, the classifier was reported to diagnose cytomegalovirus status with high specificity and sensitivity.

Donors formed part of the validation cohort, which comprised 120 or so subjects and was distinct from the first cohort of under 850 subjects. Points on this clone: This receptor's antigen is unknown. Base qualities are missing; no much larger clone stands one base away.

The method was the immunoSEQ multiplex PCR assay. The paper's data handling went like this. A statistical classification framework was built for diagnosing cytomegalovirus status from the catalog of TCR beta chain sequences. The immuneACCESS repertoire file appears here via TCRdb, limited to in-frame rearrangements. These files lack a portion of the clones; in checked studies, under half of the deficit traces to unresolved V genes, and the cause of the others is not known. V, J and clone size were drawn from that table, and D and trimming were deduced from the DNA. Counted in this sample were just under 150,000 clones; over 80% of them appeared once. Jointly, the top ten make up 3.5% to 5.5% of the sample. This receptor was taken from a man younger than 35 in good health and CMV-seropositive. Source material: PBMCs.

The nucleotides read TGTGCCAGCTCTATGGACAGAGCCTTCTCTAGCACAGATACGCAGTATTTT. Its product reads: CASSMDRAFSSTDTQYF. Rearrangement joined TRBV2 to TRBJ2-3; a tentative D match to TRBD1 spans 6 bases. The CDR3, from cysteine to phenylalanine, totals 17 residues. Only the CDR3 portion is preserved as DNA: 51 bases, with reading frame beginning at the first base. Between the V and J ends, shortened by 8 bases and 0 bases respectively, the junction contains 21 bases. For CDR1 and CDR2, the germline V gene lists SNHLY and FYNNEI.